A single sample is the source of the 6 T cell receptor beta chains below, sequenced in a study of T-cell reconstitution after alpha-beta-depleted transplantation in children. Researchers prepared the TCRbeta library using unique molecular identifiers, the study reports. TCRdb recomputed calls from the PCR reads with MiXCR, one row per CDR3 protein. In the table there are over 400,000 distinct CDR3 sequences, around two fifths of which are singletons. The input for sequencing was PBMCs, taken before TCRalphabeta/CD19-depleted stem cell transplant. The receptors here all came from a girl aged 2-10 years with aplastic anemia, due to receive a stem cell transplant.

The sample holds a few counts of this clonotype. This chain links TRBV12-3 or TRBV12-4 with TRBJ1-1; D might be TRBD1 (5 bases). CDR3 length: 13 amino acids. V lost 7 bases and J 4 bases, leaving 13 bases between the germline ends. CDR3 DNA sequence: TGTGCCAGCAACTGGGGGAGGTTCACTGAAGCTTTCTTT. It specifies CASNWGRFTEAFF.

This clonotype was detected only once. The chain links TRBV7-9 to TRBJ2-5, with 7 bases aligning to TRBD2. This CDR3 comprises 15 residues. Trimming removed 5 bases from V and 9 bases from J; junction bases left unmatched: 15. Germline CDR1 is SEHNR and CDR2 is FQNEAQ (reference sequence). The CDR3 nucleotides read TGTGCCAGCAGCCCTAGCTTCCAGCGGGGTGCGCCCCAGTACTTC. Protein sequence: CASSPSFQRGAPQYF.

CDR3 loop: CASSDGTDYSNHPQHF. CDR3 nucleotide sequence: TGTGCCAGCAGCGACGGGACGGATTATAGCAATCACCCCCAGCATTTT. The genes are TRBV21-1 and TRBJ1-5; the table's D call of TRBD1 was not tested on the DNA. TRBV21-1 is designated a pseudogene. This CDR3 comprises 16 residues.

The chain links TRBV28 to TRBJ1-4; no definite D call. Trimming cost V 3 bases and J 9 bases, with 20 bases left between them. Germline CDR1 is MDHEN and CDR2 is SYDVKM. The CDR3 extends over 16 amino acids. The CDR3 DNA reads as TGTGCCAGCAGTTTGGGGAACCGATTCGGTTTGAAAAAACTGTTTTTT. Protein sequence: CASSLGNRFGLKKLFF.

This chain uses TRBV5-6 with TRBJ2-1; D is unclear. V shed 2 bases and J shed 10 bases, with 7 bases lying between them. The CDR3 is made up of 11 amino acids. CDR1 is SGHDT, CDR2 YYEEEE, per germline. CDR3 bases: TGTGCCAGCAGCTTCTCGTGGGAGCAGTTCTTC. Amino acids: CASSFSWEQFF.

This clonotype was observed at least ten times. The J gene is TRBJ2-2, the V gene TRBV7-2; D is unresolved. Trimming left V 1 base short and J 0 bases short, with 6 bases between. The germline V gene has CDR1 SGHTA and CDR2 FQGNSA. The CDR3 is 15 amino acids. CDR3 nucleotides: TGTGCCAGCAGCTTAGAGTTTGCGAACACCGGGGAGCTGTTTTTT. This gives the protein CASSLEFANTGELFF.